The 14 T cell receptor beta chains presented below share a single source sample, sequenced in a study of blood T cells in healthy people across ages (dated by TCRdb to the mid-2010s). Libraries were made using 5' RACE. TCRdb lists the instrument as Illumina HiSeq 2500. A second roughly 6 to 12 cycle PCR used a sample-barcoded 5' primer and a J-beta primer mix. TCRdb's own reprocessing of the public reads used fastp at Q25 and MiXCR and kept productive beta chains. Each CDR3 protein gets just one entry, which takes the most common genes and DNA from the rows behind it. For this sample there are 800,000 or so distinct CDR3 sequences; less than 60% appear just once. The ten largest make up around 18% of the sample. Sequenced: blood. The source is an elderly man in good health.

V is TRBV5-1 and J is TRBJ1-2, with D tentatively TRBD1 (5 bases). The germline V gene has CDR1 SGHRS and CDR2 YFSETQ. The length of the CDR3 is 16 residues. Trimming took off 3 bases at V and 4 bases at J, with 19 bases between the two ends. As DNA, the CDR3 is TGCGCCAGCAGCTGGTCTCCAGGGCCAAATTTCTATGGCTACACCTTC. It specifies CASSWSPGPNFYGYTF. Complete variable domain (other parts from reference TRBV5-1 and TRBJ1-2): KAGVTQTPRYLIKTRGQQVTLSCSPISGHRSVSWYQQTPGQGLQFLFEYFSETQRNKGNFPGRFSGRQFSNSRSEMNVSTLELGDSALYLCASSWSPGPNFYGYTFGSGTRLTVV.

This clonotype came up a few times. The gene calls are TRBV28 and TRBJ1-2; 11 bases match TRBD1. V shed 7 bases, J shed 4 bases, and the junction held 5 bases outside the gene matches. CDR1 is MDHEN and CDR2 is SYDVKM in the germline V gene. This CDR3 comprises 14 residues. CDR3 nucleotide sequence: TGTGCCAGCACCTTGGACAGGGGGCGCTATGGCTACACCTTC. Protein: CASTLDRGRYGYTF.

The chain uses TRBV3-1 and TRBJ2-3; D is perhaps TRBD1 (6 bases). This CDR3 region has 14 residues. CDR1 and CDR2 from the germline V gene are LGHDT and YNNKEL (reference sequence). Trimming stripped 1 base from V and 4 bases from J, with 9 bases between. CDR3 in amino acids: CASSQAQGPDTQYF. The CDR3 DNA reads TGTGCCAGCAGCCAAGCACAGGGCCCAGATACGCAGTATTTT.

The chain combines TRBV2 with TRBJ2-1; D is unclear. With 3 bases removed from V and 6 bases from J, the gap between germline ends came to 12 bases. The CDR3 sequence is 14 residues long. Germline-derived CDR1 and CDR2 are SNHLY and FYNNEI. CDR3 amino acids: CASSERLASNEQFF. The CDR3 DNA reads TGTGCCAGCAGTGAGCGCCTGGCAAGCAATGAGCAGTTCTTC.

The J gene is TRBJ2-3, the V gene TRBV27; a possible D gene is TRBD2 (6 bases). This CDR3 has 15 residues. Germline-derived CDR1 and CDR2 are MNHEY and SMNVEV (reference sequence). The germline V and J ends were trimmed by 2 bases and 5 bases, with 14 bases remaining between them. Here the CDR3 reads CASSLGGVGLDTQYF. DNA of the CDR3: TGTGCCAGCAGTTTAGGCGGGGTCGGACTAGATACGCAGTATTTT.

This clonotype was found a few times. The V call is TRBV7-9, the J call TRBJ2-4; 7 nucleotides match TRBD1. V gave up 5 bases and J gave up 13 bases; unmatched junction bases: 14. This CDR3 has 14 residues. Germline V gene lookup returns CDR1 SEHNR and CDR2 FQNEAQ (reference sequence). CDR3 sequence: CASSPRTGEVKQYF. The CDR3 DNA is TGTGCCAGCAGCCCGCGGACAGGAGAAGTGAAGCAGTACTTC.

For this clonotype: At one boundary the junction diverges from the germline segment, which might be a read error. V gene TRBV5-4 combines with J gene TRBJ2-7, with D unclear. The germline V gene has CDR1 SGHNT and CDR2 YYREEE (reference sequence). The CDR3 consists of 13 residues. In nucleotides, the CDR3 is TGTGCCAACAGCACCGACGGCAGGTACGAGCAGTACTTC. Amino acids: CANSTDGRYEQYF.

The J gene is TRBJ1-2, the V gene TRBV4-1; D not resolved. V dropped 3 bases and J dropped 0 bases, with 14 bases sitting between them. This CDR3 region has 16 residues. Germline CDR1 is MGHRA and CDR2 is YSYEKL. CDR3 DNA: TGCGCCAGCAGCCATCCCGTGACAACCTCTAACTATGGCTACACCTTC. Translating it yields CASSHPVTTSNYGYTF.

This clonotype was seen repeatedly, ten times or more. The chain has TRBV9 and TRBJ2-1, with a possible D match to TRBD2 (6 bases). This CDR3 comprises 16 residues. The germline V and J ends were trimmed by 2 bases and 4 bases, with 16 bases remaining between them. Germline-derived CDR1 and CDR2 are SGDLS and YYNGEE. Written as DNA, the CDR3 is TGTGCCAGCAGCGTCCGAGGGGAGGTGAGATACAATGAGCAGTTCTTC. Its protein is CASSVRGEVRYNEQFF.

The rearrangement uses TRBV6-2 or TRBV6-3 and TRBJ1-1; D might be TRBD1 (6 bases). Trimming shortened V by 6 bases and J by 0 bases, and 14 bases separated the two germline ends. CDR1 is MNHEY, CDR2 SVGEGT, per germline. The CDR3 covers 15 residues. CDR3 coding DNA: TGTGCCAGCAGCTCAACAACAGGGATGAACACTGAAGCTTTCTTT. It specifies CASSSTTGMNTEAFF.

The chain uses TRBV20-1 and TRBJ2-5, with 8 bases that match TRBD2. The length of the CDR3 is 16 residues. The germline V gene has CDR1 DFQATT and CDR2 SNEGSKA (reference sequence). Trimming cost V 2 bases and J 4 bases; bases outside gene matches: 12. The CDR3 DNA reads as TGCAGTGCTAGAACATCGGGAGCGGGAGTAGGAGAGACCCAGTACTTC. Amino acid sequence: CSARTSGAGVGETQYF.

The CDR3: CASSGASGQPYNSPLHF. In nucleotides, the CDR3 is TGTGCCAGCAGTGGTGCATCGGGACAACCCTATAATTCACCCCTCCACTTT. The J gene is TRBJ1-6, the V gene TRBV25-1; D might be TRBD1 (6 bases). The ends were cut back, 4 bases at V and 2 bases at J, with 15 bases in the middle. The CDR3 runs 17 residues. Germline loops: CDR1 MGHDK, CDR2 SYGVNS.

The chain employs TRBV7-2 and TRBJ2-3, with a weak D call TRBD2 (6 bases). Trimming removed 6 bases from V and 2 bases from J, with 15 bases in between. Germline CDR1 is SGHTA and CDR2 is FQGNSA. The CDR3 has 15 amino acids. CDR3: CASRSGTPYTDTQYF. CDR3 coding DNA: TGTGCCAGCAGGTCAGGGACTCCTTACACAGATACGCAGTATTTT.

The rearrangement joins TRBV9 to TRBJ2-2, with 8 bases that match TRBD2. V was clipped by 2 bases and J by 5 bases; unmatched bases: 8. Germline V gene data show CDR1 as SGDLS and CDR2 as YYNGEE. The CDR3 covers 16 residues. The CDR3 DNA follows: TGTGCCAGCAGCGTTTCCGGGAGGGCCAGGACCGGGGAGCTGTTTTTT. Its translation is CASSVSGRARTGELFF.